This T cell receptor beta chain is drawn from a study of T cell responses to AZD1222 COVID-19 vaccine (dated by TCRdb to about 2021). With regard to the full study: Because spike-specific TCR depth and breadth did not differ between the two schedules, AZD1222 recipients who got a second dose at roughly 4 weeks were pooled with those who got a second dose at roughly 12 weeks. Trial participants were enrolled by age into subgroups of 18-55, 56-69 and 70-plus years, and around 150, 29 and 61 TCR-sequenced participants, respectively, were included in these subgroups. A total of 233 trial participants underwent TCR sequencing, of whom about 210 received two doses of AZD1222 and some 26 received two doses of the MenACWY control vaccine.

What the work shows at the level of the full study, not this receptor alone: Epitopes outside the regions mutated in the B.1.351 and B.1.1.7 variants were reportedly recognized by nearly half of the unique spike-specific TCRs. Participants were mostly white British and included more females than males, and it was suggested by the authors that clonal diversity may have been underestimated. Only 5 to 7 AZD1222 recipients were SARS-CoV-2 seropositive at baseline, limiting conclusions about previously exposed vaccinees. In the small 56-69-year group, the increase in depth fell short of significance, most likely because of low power. Because no day 14 peak-response samples were available, the repertoires could be characterized only after the peak T cell response. After two AZD1222 doses, spike-specific TCR breadth and depth were significantly higher than at day 0 and than in MenACWY recipients. CD4 TCRs associated with the vaccine covered the entire spike protein, and the dominant responses were in regions 160-218 and 743-854.

As for this clone: The antigen it recognizes is unknown. Per-base quality was not reported, and no clone a single base away is much larger than it.

The CDR3 regions of human TCRbeta chains were subjected to immunosequencing. In the source study's methods: TCRs in the repertoires were compared against a reference library of SARS-CoV-2-specific TCRs that had been generated with the MIRA antigen-specificity platform. Breadth was defined as the fraction of unique TCRs that were SARS-CoV-2-associated, and depth was defined as the fraction of total T cells that were SARS-CoV-2-associated. Using the MIRA data, every spike-specific TCR was mapped to the spike region that the TCR reacted to and assigned to either a CD4 or a CD8 class. Log10-transformed breadth and depth values were compared by one-way ANOVA with Sidak's multiple comparisons tests. TCRdb stores this immuneACCESS table with in-frame sequences only. Part of the clones is absent; in the studies checked, under half of the shortfall reflects unresolved V genes, and no reason is known for the rest. V and J calls and clone size are those listed in that table; D and trimming were worked out from the DNA. Counted in this sample were over 150,000 clones; 88% of them appeared once. Around 3% of the sample lies in the top ten.

Per the publication, the time point label means: baseline before first vaccination. Samples from vaccinated people were obtained from the UK trials COV001 and COV002, which included a single-blind randomized controlled phase 2/3 trial of AZD1222 (ChAdOx1 nCoV-19) in healthy adults. Trial participant PBMC samples were collected at day 0 and day 28 after the second dose for TCRbeta chain sequencing. This clonotype originated in an adult in good health. Source: peripheral blood, taken on day 0 of AZD1222 vaccination.

The CDR3 amino acid sequence is: CASSELGNEQFF. The nucleotide sequence reads TGTGCCAGCAGTGAATTGGGCAATGAGCAGTTCTTC. Rearrangement joined TRBV25-1 to TRBJ2-1; the D gene is unclear. CDR1 MGHDK and CDR2 SYGVNS are derived from the germline V gene. Its CDR3 holds 12 amino acids, cysteine through phenylalanine. The read is trimmed to its CDR3 DNA, 36 bases read in frame from base 1. V is clipped by 1 base and J by 6 bases, and the sequence between their germline boundaries is 4 bases long.